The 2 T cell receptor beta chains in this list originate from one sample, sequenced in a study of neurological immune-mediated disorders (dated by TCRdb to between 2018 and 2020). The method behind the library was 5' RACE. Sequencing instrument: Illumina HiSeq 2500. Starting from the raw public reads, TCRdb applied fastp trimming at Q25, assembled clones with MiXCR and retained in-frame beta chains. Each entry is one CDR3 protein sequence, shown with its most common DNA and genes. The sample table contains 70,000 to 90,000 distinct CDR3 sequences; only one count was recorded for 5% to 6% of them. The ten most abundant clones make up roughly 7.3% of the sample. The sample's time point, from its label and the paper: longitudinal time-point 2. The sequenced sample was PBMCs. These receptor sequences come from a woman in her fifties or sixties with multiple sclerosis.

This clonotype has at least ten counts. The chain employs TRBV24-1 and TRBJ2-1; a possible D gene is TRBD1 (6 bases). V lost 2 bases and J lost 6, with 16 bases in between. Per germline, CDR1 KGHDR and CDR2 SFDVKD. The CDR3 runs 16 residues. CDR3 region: CATSDSAQGPGNEQFF. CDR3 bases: TGTGCCACCAGTGATTCAGCACAGGGACCTGGCAATGAGCAGTTCTTC.

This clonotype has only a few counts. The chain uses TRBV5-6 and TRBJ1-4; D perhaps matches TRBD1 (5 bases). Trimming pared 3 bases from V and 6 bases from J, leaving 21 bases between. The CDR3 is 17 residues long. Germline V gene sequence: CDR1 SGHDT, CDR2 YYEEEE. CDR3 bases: TGTGCCAGCAGCTCCGTGCAGGGACTATTTCGGGATGAAAAACTGTTTTTT. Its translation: CASSSVQGLFRDEKLFF.